The clone carrying this T cell receptor (beta chain) occurred once. The protocol was immunoSEQ multiplex PCR, while the TCRdb copy is restricted to in-frame clones and leaves out a portion. This table holds roughly 400,000 clones, about 91% found once. Germline CDR1 is SGHRS and CDR2 is YFSETQ. The V and J ends lost 4 bases and 6 bases respectively, with 29 bases between them. This CDR3 has 18 residues. The source of the sample is a study of Ad26.COV2.S vaccination and SARS-CoV-2 variants. Specified treatment: roughly 19 received Ad26.COV2.S at low or high dose, single or two shots; 5 received placebo; per-sample allocation not given. The samples were gathered on day 63 after the first injection of vaccine or placebo.

The chain links TRBV5-1 to TRBJ2-7, with D maybe TRBD2 (12 bases). The clonotype was recovered from a person aged 18-65 years who received the Ad26.COV2.S COVID-19 vaccine or a placebo. Sequenced here: peripheral blood, sampled in a trial of Ad26.COV2.S vaccine versus placebo. CDR3: CASSLGTGGLAGGGEQYF. The CDR3 bases are TGCGCCAGCAGCCTGGGGACAGGGGGACTAGCGGGTGGTGGCGAGCAGTACTTC.